The next 21 T cell receptor beta chains were all read from a single sample in a study of technical replicates of blood from a few donors. The data were produced by immunoSEQ multiplex PCR, yet TCRdb's version contains in-frame clones alone and is incomplete. The table has approximately 70,000 clones, approximately 94% seen once; the top ten hold approximately 0.4%. Sequenced material: T cells isolated from PBMCs. The receptors here all came from a human donor in good health.

The chain recombines TRBV6-5 with TRBJ2-4; TRBD1 agrees at 9 bases. The CDR3 has 13 amino acids. Germline-derived CDR1 and CDR2 are MNHEY and SVGAGI. V shed 6 bases, J shed 7 bases, and the junction held 4 bases outside the gene matches. In DNA form, the CDR3 reads TGTGCCAGCAGACAGGGGGCAGCGAACATTCAGTACTTC. This sequence encodes CASRQGAANIQYF.

This CDR3 reads CASNYSPGINYGYTF. The CDR3 DNA follows: TGTGCCAGCAATTACTCCCCAGGGATTAACTATGGCTACACCTTC. The rearrangement uses TRBV28 and TRBJ1-2; D is possibly TRBD1 (5 bases). CDR3 length equals 15 residues. V shed 7 bases and J shed 1 base, with 16 bases lying between them. Germline CDR1 MDHEN, CDR2 SYDVKM.

This chain uses TRBV11-3 with TRBJ2-1, with D maybe TRBD2 (6 bases). Germline CDR1 is SGHNT and CDR2 is YENEEA. The CDR3 spans 15 residues. The V gene lost 1 base and the J gene lost 9 bases, with 16 bases spanning the gap. CDR3 sequence (DNA): TGTGCCAGCAGCTTAGGCGGGGCTGGGGCGGGTGAGCAGTTCTTC. It translates to CASSLGGAGAGEQFF.

The V call is TRBV6-5, the J call TRBJ1-5; D is uncertain. This CDR3 has 13 amino acids. Looked up from germline, CDR1 is MNHEY and CDR2 is SVGAGI. The germline V and J ends were trimmed by 11 bases and 3 bases, with 14 bases remaining between them. The CDR3 nucleotides read TGTGCCGAAAAAGGACGGGACAATCAGCCCCAGCATTTT. Its translation: CAEKGRDNQPQHF.

V and J are TRBV4-3 and TRBJ2-1; D unresolved. Germline CDR1 and CDR2: LGHNA and YSLEER. This CDR3 region has 13 residues. The V and J ends lost 4 bases and 0 bases respectively, with 4 bases between them. CDR3: CASSPGSYNEQFF. CDR3 sequence (DNA): TGCGCCAGCAGCCCAGGCTCCTACAATGAGCAGTTCTTC.

The chain couples TRBV9 to TRBJ2-7; 11 bases match TRBD1. V dropped 2 bases and J dropped 4; count of bases not matched to a gene: 5. Germline-derived CDR1 and CDR2 are SGDLS and YYNGEE. CDR3 length: 15 amino acids. The CDR3 is CASSVTGTGGYEQYF. The CDR3, as DNA: TGTGCCAGCAGCGTGACCGGGACAGGGGGATACGAGCAGTACTTC. The entire variable domain, with the rest obtained from reference TRBV9 and TRBJ2-7, is as follows: DSGVTQTPKHLITATGQRVTLRCSPRSGDLSVYWYQQSLDQGLQFLIQYYNGEERAKGNILERFSAQQFPDLHSELNLSSLELGDSALYFCASSVTGTGGYEQYFGPGTRLTVT.

The V gene is TRBV9, the J gene TRBJ1-5; no clear D. From germline, CDR1 is SGDLS and CDR2 YYNGEE. The CDR3 totals 13 residues. Trimming removed 4 bases from V and 0 bases from J, with 5 bases in between. As DNA, the CDR3 is TGTGCCAGCAGCCAGGATAGCAATCAGCCCCAGCATTTT. As protein: CASSQDSNQPQHF.

This sequence joins TRBV5-6 and TRBJ2-5; 8 bases agree with TRBD2. The CDR3 extends over 14 amino acids. Germline CDR1 SGHDT, CDR2 YYEEEE. V lost 4 bases and J lost 5; bases outside the gene matches: 7. CDR3 loop: CASSKRETIETQYF. The CDR3 region has the DNA TGTGCCAGCAGCAAGCGGGAGACGATTGAGACCCAGTACTTC.

The chain combines TRBV19 with TRBJ2-7; 9 bases match TRBD2. The CDR3 has 14 residues. Per the germline V gene, CDR1 is LNHDA and CDR2 is SQIVND (reference sequence). The V and J ends lost 6 bases and 7 bases, in that order; junction bases with no gene match: 10. The CDR3 loop is CASRDSGRREEQYF. The CDR3 bases are TGTGCCAGTAGGGATAGCGGGAGACGAGAAGAGCAGTACTTC.

The CDR3 region is CASSSGDGANVLTF. The DNA for the CDR3 is TGTGCCAGCAGTTCAGGGGATGGGGCCAACGTCCTGACTTTC. The gene calls are TRBV6-1 and TRBJ2-6; TRBD1 is a possible D gene (6 bases). This CDR3 is 14 amino acids long. V was pared by 5 bases and J by 3 bases, with 8 bases between. The V gene's germline CDR1 is MNHNS and CDR2 SASEGT.

J is TRBJ2-7 and V is TRBV11-3; 7 bases fit TRBD1. Per germline, CDR1 SGHNT and CDR2 YENEEA. V was pared by 5 bases and J by 2 bases, with 6 bases of the junction left unmatched. The CDR3 totals 14 residues. The CDR3 nucleotides are TGTGCCAGCAGCCCTAACACAGGGGCCTACGAGCAGTACTTC. This gives the protein CASSPNTGAYEQYF.

The rearrangement joins TRBV28 to TRBJ2-7; TRBD1 aligns across 11 bases. V dropped 0 bases and J dropped 12; count of bases not matched to a gene: 10. The CDR3 has 15 residues. The V gene's germline CDR1 is MDHEN and CDR2 SYDVKM. The CDR3 protein is CASSLWGYGQGALYF. DNA of the CDR3: TGTGCCAGCAGTTTATGGGGATATGGACAGGGGGCTTTGTACTTC. The complete variable domain, with remaining parts taken from reference TRBV28 and TRBJ2-7, reads DVKVTQSSRYLVKRTGEKVFLECVQDMDHENMFWYRQDPGLGLRLIYFSYDVKMKEKGDIPEGYSVSREKKERFSLILESASTNQTSMYLCASSLWGYGQGALYFGPGTRLTVT.

The J gene is TRBJ2-1, the V gene TRBV6-5, with D unclear. The V end lost 2 bases, the J end lost 0 bases, and 11 bases lay between the germline ends. The CDR3 is made up of 16 amino acids. Germline CDR1 is MNHEY and CDR2 is SVGAGI. Here the CDR3 reads CASSYALGSSYNEQFF. For the CDR3, the DNA is TGTGCCAGCAGTTACGCTCTTGGCAGCTCCTACAATGAGCAGTTCTTC.

The chain combines TRBV28 with TRBJ1-1; D unclear. Germline CDR1 MDHEN, CDR2 SYDVKM. Trimming cost V 9 bases and J 4 bases, with 9 bases left between them. The CDR3 sequence is 11 residues long. The CDR3 nucleotides read TGTGCCAGTGAGATCGGCACTGAAGCTTTCTTT. Translating gives CASEIGTEAFF. The variable domain in full, with the rest retrieved from reference TRBV28 and TRBJ1-1, is DVKVTQSSRYLVKRTGEKVFLECVQDMDHENMFWYRQDPGLGLRLIYFSYDVKMKEKGDIPEGYSVSREKKERFSLILESASTNQTSMYLCASEIGTEAFFGQGTRLTVV.

This clone occurred once. The rearrangement joins TRBV5-1 to TRBJ2-7; possibly TRBD1 for D (6 bases). Looked up from germline, CDR1 is SGHRS and CDR2 is YFSETQ. The V gene lost 3 bases and the J gene lost 1 base, with 17 bases spanning the gap. This CDR3 comprises 16 residues. CDR3 sequence: CASSWGGAGQSYEQYF. DNA of the CDR3: TGCGCCAGCAGCTGGGGTGGAGCCGGACAGTCCTACGAGCAGTACTTC.

The gene calls are TRBV4-1 and TRBJ2-2; D possibly corresponds to TRBD1 (5 bases). The V gene lost 4 bases and the J gene lost 0 bases, with 12 bases spanning the gap. Germline V gives CDR1 MGHRA, CDR2 YSYEKL. This CDR3 is 16 amino acids long. CDR3 in amino acids: CASSPADRTNTGELFF. CDR3 nucleotides: TGCGCCAGCAGCCCTGCCGACAGAACGAACACCGGGGAGCTGTTTTTT.

The rearrangement links TRBV27 to TRBJ2-4; 7 nucleotides agree with TRBD1. The CDR3 totals 14 residues. Trimming cost V 5 bases and J 8 bases; bases outside gene matches: 9. CDR1 is MNHEY, CDR2 SMNVEV, per germline (reference sequence). CDR3 in DNA: TGTGCCAGCAGTCCGACCCCGACAGGGTACATTCAGTACTTC. The encoded protein is CASSPTPTGYIQYF.

This sequence joins TRBV5-4 and TRBJ1-1; D unresolved. CDR1 SGHNT and CDR2 YYREEE come from the germline V gene (reference sequence). The V end lost 0 bases, the J end lost 1 base, and 7 bases lay between the germline ends. The CDR3 loop spans 14 amino acids. The DNA for the CDR3 is TGTGCCAGCAGCTTGGGGTACGGGAACACTGAAGCTTTCTTT. It is translated as CASSLGYGNTEAFF.

V and J are TRBV6-5 and TRBJ1-2; D remains unclear. The CDR3 spans 14 residues. The germline V and J ends were trimmed by 6 bases and 3 bases, with 14 bases remaining between them. The germline gives CDR1 MNHEY, CDR2 SVGAGI. The CDR3 loop reads CASSQAREHYGYTF. The DNA of the CDR3 is TGTGCCAGCAGCCAGGCGCGGGAGCACTATGGCTACACCTTC.

The J gene is TRBJ2-7, the V gene TRBV20-1; no reliable D call. CDR3 length: 11 residues. From germline, CDR1 is DFQATT and CDR2 SNEGSKA (reference sequence). V was clipped by 0 bases and J by 3 bases, with 3 bases between them. CDR3 residues: CSARDNYEQYF. CDR3 nucleotide sequence: TGCAGTGCTAGAGATAACTACGAGCAGTACTTC.

This rearrangement joins TRBV9 to TRBJ2-5, with D possibly being TRBD2 (6 bases). The germline V gene encodes CDR1 SGDLS and CDR2 YYNGEE. V was clipped by 0 bases and J by 4 bases, with 13 bases between them. CDR3 length equals 15 residues. The CDR3 bases are TGTGCCAGCAGCGTAGCCGGGGGTCCTATAGAGACCCAGTACTTC. Its protein product is CASSVAGGPIETQYF.